The entry that follows covers one T cell receptor (beta chain) sequence. The antigen remains undetermined. These data originate in a study of T cells after yellow fever vaccination. Universal primer sites and UMIs were introduced during 5'RACE template-switching synthesis of TCR cDNA. TCRdb processed the 5' RACE reads anew with MiXCR; each CDR3 protein has one entry. Seen here are 620,000 or so distinct CDR3 sequences, around 16% observed once, and the top ten hold 15% to 20%. Study results and limitations: FACS-sorted repertoires might harbor abundant contaminating clonotypes from the bulk population.

Trimming shortened V by 3 bases and J by 4 bases, and 9 bases separated the two germline ends. CDR3 size: 13 residues. Germline CDR1 MNHEY, CDR2 SVGEGT. This specimen consisted of PBMCs, obtained 5 days after the first yellow fever vaccination. The clonotype was recovered from a man aged 18 to 35 who received the YFV17D yellow fever vaccine. J is TRBJ1-1 and V is TRBV6-2 or TRBV6-3; no reliable D call. The CDR3: CASSYGRSTEAFF. DNA for the CDR3: TGTGCCAGCAGTTATGGGCGGTCCACTGAAGCTTTCTTT.